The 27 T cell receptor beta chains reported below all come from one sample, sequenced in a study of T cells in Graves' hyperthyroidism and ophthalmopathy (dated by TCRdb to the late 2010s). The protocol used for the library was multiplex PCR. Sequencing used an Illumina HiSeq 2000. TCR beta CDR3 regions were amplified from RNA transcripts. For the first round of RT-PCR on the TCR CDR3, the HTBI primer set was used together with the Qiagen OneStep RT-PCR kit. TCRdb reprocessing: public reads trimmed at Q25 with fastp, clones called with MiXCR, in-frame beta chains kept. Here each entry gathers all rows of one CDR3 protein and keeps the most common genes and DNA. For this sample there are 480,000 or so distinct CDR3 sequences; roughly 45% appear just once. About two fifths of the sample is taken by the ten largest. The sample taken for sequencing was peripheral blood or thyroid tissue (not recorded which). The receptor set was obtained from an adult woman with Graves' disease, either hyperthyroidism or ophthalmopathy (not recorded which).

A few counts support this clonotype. The CDR3 nucleotides are TGTGCCAGCAGCCCGGCCGAACGCGTTGAGCAGTTCTTC. This sequence encodes CASSPAERVEQFF. The rearrangement links TRBV11-2 to TRBJ2-1; D gene unclear. V gave up 5 bases and J gave up 9 bases, with 14 bases separating them. CDR1 and CDR2 from the germline V gene are SGHAT and FQNNGV. The CDR3 is 13 amino acids.

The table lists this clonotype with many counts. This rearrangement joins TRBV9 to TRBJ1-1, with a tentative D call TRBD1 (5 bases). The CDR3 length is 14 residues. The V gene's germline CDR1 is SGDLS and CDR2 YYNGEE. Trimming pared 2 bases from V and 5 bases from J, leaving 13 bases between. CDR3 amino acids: CASSVASRETEAFF. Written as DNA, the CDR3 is TGTGCCAGCAGCGTCGCTAGCAGGGAGACTGAAGCTTTCTTT.

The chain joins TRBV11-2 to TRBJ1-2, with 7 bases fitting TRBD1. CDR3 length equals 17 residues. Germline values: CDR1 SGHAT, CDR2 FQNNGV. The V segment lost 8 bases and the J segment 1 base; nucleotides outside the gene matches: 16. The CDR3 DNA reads TGTGCCAGCTCTCGATCACCCGGGACAGTTATTAACTATGGCTACACCTTC. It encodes CASSRSPGTVINYGYTF.

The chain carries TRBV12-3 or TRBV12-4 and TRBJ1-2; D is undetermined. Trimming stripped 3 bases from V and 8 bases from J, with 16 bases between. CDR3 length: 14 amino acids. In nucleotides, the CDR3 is TGTGCCAGCAGTTTCCGGCCGAACTATTACGGCTACACCTTC. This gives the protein CASSFRPNYYGYTF.

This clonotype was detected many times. This CDR3 is CASSQWGRDEQYF. The CDR3 coding sequence is TGTGCCAGCAGCCAGTGGGGGAGAGACGAGCAGTACTTC. This sequence joins TRBV14 and TRBJ2-7; D may be TRBD1 or TRBD2 (5 bases each). CDR3 length: 13 amino acids. Trimming removed 3 bases from V and 5 bases from J, with 11 bases in between. CDR1 SGHDN and CDR2 FVKESK come from the germline V gene.

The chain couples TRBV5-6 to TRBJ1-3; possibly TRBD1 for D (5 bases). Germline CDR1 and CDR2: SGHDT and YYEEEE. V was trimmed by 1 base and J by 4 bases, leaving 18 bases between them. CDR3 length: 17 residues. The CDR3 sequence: CASSLLIMGGGGNTIYF. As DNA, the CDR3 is TGTGCCAGCAGCTTGCTCATCATGGGGGGAGGAGGAAACACCATATATTTT.

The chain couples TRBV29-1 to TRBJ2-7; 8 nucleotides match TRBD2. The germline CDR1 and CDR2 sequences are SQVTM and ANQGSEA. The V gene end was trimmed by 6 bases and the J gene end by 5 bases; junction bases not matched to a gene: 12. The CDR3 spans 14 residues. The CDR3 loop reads CSVPGLGGVDEQYF. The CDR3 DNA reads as TGCAGCGTGCCCGGACTCGGGGGGGTCGACGAGCAGTACTTC.

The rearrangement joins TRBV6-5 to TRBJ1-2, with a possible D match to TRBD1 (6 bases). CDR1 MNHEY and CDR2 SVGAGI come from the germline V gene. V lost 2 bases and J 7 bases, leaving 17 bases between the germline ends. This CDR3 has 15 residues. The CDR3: CASSYPIGGHVGYTF. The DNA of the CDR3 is TGTGCCAGCAGTTACCCGATCGGGGGGCACGTTGGCTACACCTTC.

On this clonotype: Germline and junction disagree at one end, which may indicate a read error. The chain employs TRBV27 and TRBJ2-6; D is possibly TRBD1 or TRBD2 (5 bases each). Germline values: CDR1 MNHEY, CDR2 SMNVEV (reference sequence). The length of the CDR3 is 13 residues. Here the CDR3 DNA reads TGTGCCAGCGCCGACCGAGGGGCCAACGTCCCGACTTTC. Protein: CASADRGANVPTF.

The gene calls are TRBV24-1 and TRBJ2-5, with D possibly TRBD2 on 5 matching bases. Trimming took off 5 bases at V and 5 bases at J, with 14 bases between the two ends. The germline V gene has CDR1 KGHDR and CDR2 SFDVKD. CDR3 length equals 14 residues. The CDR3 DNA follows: TGTGCCACCAGTGCCCGAATGGGCGGGGAGACCCAGTACTTC. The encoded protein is CATSARMGGETQYF.

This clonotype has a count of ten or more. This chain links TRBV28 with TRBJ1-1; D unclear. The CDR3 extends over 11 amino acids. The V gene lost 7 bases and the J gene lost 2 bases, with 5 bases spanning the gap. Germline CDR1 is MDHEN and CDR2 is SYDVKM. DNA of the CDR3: TGTGCCAGCACTTCAAACACTGAAGCTTTCTTT. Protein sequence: CASTSNTEAFF.

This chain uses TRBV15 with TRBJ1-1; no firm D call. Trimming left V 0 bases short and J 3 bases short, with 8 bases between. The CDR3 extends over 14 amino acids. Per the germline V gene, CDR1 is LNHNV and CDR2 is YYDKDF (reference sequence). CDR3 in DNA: TGTGCCACCAGCAGAGATCGGCGGGACACTGAAGCTTTCTTT. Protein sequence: CATSRDRRDTEAFF.

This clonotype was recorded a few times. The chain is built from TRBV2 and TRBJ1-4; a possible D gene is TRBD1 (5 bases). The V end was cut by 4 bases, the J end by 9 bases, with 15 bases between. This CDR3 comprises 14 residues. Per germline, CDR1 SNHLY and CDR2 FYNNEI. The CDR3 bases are TGTGCCAGCAGTGTGTTGCGGGACGCGAAAAAACTGTTTTTT. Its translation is CASSVLRDAKKLFF.

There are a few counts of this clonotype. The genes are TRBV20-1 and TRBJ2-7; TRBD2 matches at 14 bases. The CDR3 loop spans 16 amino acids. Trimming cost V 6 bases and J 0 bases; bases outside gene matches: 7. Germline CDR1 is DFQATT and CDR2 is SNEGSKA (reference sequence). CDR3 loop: CSAKGTSGGSSYEQYF. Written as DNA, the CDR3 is TGCAGTGCCAAAGGGACTAGCGGGGGAAGCTCCTACGAGCAGTACTTC.

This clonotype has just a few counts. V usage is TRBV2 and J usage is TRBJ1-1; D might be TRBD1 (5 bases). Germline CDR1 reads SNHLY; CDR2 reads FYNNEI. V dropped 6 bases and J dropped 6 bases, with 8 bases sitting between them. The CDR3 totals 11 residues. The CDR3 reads CASRGGPEAFF. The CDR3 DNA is TGTGCCAGCAGGGGGGGTCCTGAAGCTTTCTTT.

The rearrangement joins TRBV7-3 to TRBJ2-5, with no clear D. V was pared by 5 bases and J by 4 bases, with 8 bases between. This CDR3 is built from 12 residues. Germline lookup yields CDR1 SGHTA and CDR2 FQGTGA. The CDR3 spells CASSPDSETQYF. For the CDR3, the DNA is TGTGCCAGCAGCCCTGACTCAGAGACCCAGTACTTC.

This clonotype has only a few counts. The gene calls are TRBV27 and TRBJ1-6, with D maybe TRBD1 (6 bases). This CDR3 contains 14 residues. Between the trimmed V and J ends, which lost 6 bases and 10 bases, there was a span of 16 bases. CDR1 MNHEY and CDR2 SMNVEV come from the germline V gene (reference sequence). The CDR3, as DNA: TGTGCCAGCAGCCTAAAACAGGGTCGGTCACCCCTCCACTTT. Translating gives CASSLKQGRSPLHF.

CDR3 protein: CAISERGQGNQPQHF. The CDR3 region has the DNA TGTGCCATCAGTGAGAGGGGACAGGGGAATCAGCCCCAGCATTTT. The rearrangement joins TRBV10-3 to TRBJ1-5; 10 bases fit TRBD1. The V and J ends lost 2 bases and 4 bases, in that order; junction bases with no gene match: 2. The CDR3 contains 15 residues. In germline, CDR1 is ENHRY, CDR2 SYGVKD.

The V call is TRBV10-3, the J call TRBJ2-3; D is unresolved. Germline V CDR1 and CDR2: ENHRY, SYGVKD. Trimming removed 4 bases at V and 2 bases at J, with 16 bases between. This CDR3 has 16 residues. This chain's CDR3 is CAISAIRARATDTQYF. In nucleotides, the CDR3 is TGTGCCATCAGTGCGATCAGAGCTAGGGCCACAGATACGCAGTATTTT.

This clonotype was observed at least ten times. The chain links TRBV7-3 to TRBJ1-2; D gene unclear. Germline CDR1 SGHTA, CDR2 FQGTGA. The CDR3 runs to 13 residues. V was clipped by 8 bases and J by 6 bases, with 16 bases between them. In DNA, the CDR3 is TGTGCCAGCTCCGACCGGACTGGTAATGGCTACACCTTC. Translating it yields CASSDRTGNGYTF.

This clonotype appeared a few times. CDR3 protein: CATQESPQGRETQYF. The CDR3 DNA reads as TGTGCCACGCAGGAATCGCCCCAGGGGAGGGAGACCCAGTACTTC. This chain joins TRBV15 and TRBJ2-5; tentatively, D is TRBD1 or TRBD2 (6 bases each). This CDR3 spans 15 amino acids. The germline gives CDR1 LNHNV, CDR2 YYDKDF (reference sequence). The V end was cut by 9 bases, the J end by 5 bases, with 22 bases between.

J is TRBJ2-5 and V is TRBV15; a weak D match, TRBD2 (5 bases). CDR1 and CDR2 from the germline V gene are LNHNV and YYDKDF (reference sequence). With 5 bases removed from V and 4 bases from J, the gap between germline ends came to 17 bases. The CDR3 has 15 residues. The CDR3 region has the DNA TGTGCCACCAGCCCCGACGGCCTGGAGGTAGAGACCCAGTACTTC. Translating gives CATSPDGLEVETQYF.

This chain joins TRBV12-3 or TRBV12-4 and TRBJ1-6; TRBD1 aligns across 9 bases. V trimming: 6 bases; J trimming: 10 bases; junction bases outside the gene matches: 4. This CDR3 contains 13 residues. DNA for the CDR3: TGTGCCAGCAGACGGGACAGGGCATCACCCCTCCACTTT. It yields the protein CASRRDRASPLHF.

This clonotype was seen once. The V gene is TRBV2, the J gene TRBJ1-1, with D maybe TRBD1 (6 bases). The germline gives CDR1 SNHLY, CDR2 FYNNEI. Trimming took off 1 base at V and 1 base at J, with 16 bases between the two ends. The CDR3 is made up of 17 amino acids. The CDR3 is CASSEVLGQIKNTEAFF. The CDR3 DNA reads TGTGCCAGCAGTGAAGTCTTGGGACAAATTAAGAACACTGAAGCTTTCTTT.

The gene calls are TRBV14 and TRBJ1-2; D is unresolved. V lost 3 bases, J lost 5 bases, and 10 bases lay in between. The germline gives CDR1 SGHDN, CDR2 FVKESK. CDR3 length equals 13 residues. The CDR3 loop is CASSQAAPYGYTF. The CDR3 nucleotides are TGTGCCAGCAGCCAGGCAGCGCCGTATGGCTACACCTTC.

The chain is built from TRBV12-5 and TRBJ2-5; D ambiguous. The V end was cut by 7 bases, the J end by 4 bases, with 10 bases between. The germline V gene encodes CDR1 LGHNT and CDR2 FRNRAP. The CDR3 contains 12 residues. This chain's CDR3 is CASATDGETQYF. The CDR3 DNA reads TGTGCTAGTGCAACGGACGGAGAGACCCAGTACTTC.

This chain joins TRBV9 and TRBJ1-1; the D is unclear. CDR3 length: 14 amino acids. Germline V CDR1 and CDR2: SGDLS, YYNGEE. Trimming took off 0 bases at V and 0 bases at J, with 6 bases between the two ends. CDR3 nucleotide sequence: TGTGCCAGCAGCGTAGATCTGATGAACACTGAAGCTTTCTTT. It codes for CASSVDLMNTEAFF.